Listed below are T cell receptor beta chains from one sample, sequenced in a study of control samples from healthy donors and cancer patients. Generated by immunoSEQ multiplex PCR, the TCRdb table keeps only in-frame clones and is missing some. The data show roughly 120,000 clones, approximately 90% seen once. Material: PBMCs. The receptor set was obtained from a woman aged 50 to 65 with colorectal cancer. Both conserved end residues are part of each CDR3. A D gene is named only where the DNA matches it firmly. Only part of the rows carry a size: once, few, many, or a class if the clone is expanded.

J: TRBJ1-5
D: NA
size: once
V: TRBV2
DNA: TGTGCCAGCAGTGAAGGGAGGGGCAATCAGCCCCAGCATTTT
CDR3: CASSEGRGNQPQHF

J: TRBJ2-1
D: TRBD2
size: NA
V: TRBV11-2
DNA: TGTGCCAGCAGCTTTTCGGCGGGAGTAAATGAGCAGTTCTTC
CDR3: CASSFSAGVNEQFF

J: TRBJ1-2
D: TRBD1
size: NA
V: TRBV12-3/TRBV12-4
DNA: TGTGCCAGCAGTCAGGGACAGTCCTATGGCTACACCTTC
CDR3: CASSQGQSYGYTF

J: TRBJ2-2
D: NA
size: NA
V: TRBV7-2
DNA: TGTGCCAGCAGCTTATCTGGTACCGGGGAGCTGTTTTTT
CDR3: CASSLSGTGELFF

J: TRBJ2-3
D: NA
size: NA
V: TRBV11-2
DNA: TGTGCCAGCAGCTTAGATCGTCTAGCGCCCTATGATACGCAGTATTTT
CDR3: CASSLDRLAPYDTQYF

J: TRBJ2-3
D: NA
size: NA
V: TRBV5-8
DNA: TGTGCCAGCAGCCGCTTACTCACAGATACGCAGTATTTT
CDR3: CASSRLLTDTQYF

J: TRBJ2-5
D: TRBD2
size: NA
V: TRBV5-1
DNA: TGCGCCAGCAGCTTGGGGTACGGGCGGGGGAGTGGGGAGACCCAGTACTTC
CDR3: CASSLGYGRGSGETQYF

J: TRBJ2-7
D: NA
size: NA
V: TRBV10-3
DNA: TGTGCCATCAGTGAGTCCGACTTATCGGGAGTGTACTTC
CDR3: CAISESDLSGVYF

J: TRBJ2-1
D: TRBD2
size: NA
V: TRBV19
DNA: TGTGCCAGTAGCTCTAGCGGGGCTTCCTACAATGAGCAGTTCTTC
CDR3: CASSSSGASYNEQFF

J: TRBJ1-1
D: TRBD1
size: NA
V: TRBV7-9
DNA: TGTGCCAGCAGCCCGTTGGACAGGCTGGGCACTGAAGCTTTCTTT
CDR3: CASSPLDRLGTEAFF

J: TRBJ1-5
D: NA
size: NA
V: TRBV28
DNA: TGTGCCAGCAGCATAACCAGGGTCCGCGGGCCCCAGCATTTT
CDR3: CASSITRVRGPQHF

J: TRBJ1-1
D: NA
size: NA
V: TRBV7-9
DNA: TGTGCCAGCGTCAGGGGTAGGACTGAAGCTTTCTTT
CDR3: CASVRGRTEAFF

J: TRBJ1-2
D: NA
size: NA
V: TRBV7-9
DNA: TGTGCCAGCAGCTTGTGGGACCCCCAGAATGCTAACTATGGCTACACCTTC
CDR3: CASSLWDPQNANYGYTF

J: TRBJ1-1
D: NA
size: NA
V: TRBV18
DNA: TGTGCCAGCTCACCACAATCGGTTAGCACTGAAGCTTTCTTT
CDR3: CASSPQSVSTEAFF

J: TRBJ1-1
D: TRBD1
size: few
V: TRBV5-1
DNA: TGCGCCAGCAGCTTAACCCGAACCGGGACAGGGGGCGAAGCTTTCTTT
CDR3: CASSLTRTGTGGEAFF

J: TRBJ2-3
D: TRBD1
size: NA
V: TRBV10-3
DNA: TGTGCCATCAGTGAGAAAGTTGACAGGGGATGGCATTATTGGGCGATGGCAGATACGCAGTATTTT
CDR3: CAISEKVDRGWHYWAMADTQYF

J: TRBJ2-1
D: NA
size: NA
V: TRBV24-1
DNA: TGTGCCACCAGTGATGTGACAGGGAGGGGTATTTACAATGAGCAGTTCTTC
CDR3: CATSDVTGRGIYNEQFF

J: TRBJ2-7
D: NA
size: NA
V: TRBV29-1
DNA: TGCAGCGTTGATGACGGGGACTCCTACGAGCAGTACTTC
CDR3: CSVDDGDSYEQYF

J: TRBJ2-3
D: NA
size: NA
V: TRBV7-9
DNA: TGTGCCAGCAGCCCACAGGGAGGCACAGATACGCAGTATTTT
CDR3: CASSPQGGTDTQYF

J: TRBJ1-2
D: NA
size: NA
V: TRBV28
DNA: TGTGCCAGCAGCTCGACGCAAATTAACTATGGCTACACCTTC
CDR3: CASSSTQINYGYTF

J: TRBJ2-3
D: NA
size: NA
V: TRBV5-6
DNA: TGTGCCAGCAGCCCCGCAGGGGGACTAGATACGCAGTATTTT
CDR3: CASSPAGGLDTQYF

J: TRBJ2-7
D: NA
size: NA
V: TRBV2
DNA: TGTGCCAGCAGTGCCTTTCTGGGGTATGAGCAGTACTTC
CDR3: CASSAFLGYEQYF

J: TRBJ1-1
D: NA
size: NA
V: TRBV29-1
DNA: TGCAGCGTTTCGGGACGGGCGAACACTGAAGCTTTCTTT
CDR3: CSVSGRANTEAFF

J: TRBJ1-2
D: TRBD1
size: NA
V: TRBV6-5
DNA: TGTGCCAGCAGACCTCTACAGGGGGGCTATGGCTACACCTTC
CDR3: CASRPLQGGYGYTF

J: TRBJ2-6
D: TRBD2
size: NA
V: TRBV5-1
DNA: TGCGCCAGCAGCTTGGGACTAGCTCAGGACTCTGGGGCCAACGTCCTGACTTTC
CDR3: CASSLGLAQDSGANVLTF

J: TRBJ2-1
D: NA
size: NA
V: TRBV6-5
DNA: TGTGCCAGCAGTTACTCGACGGGAAGCTCCTACAATGAGCAGTTCTTC
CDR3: CASSYSTGSSYNEQFF

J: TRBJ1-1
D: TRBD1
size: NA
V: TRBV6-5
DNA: TGTGCCAGCAGCGATCAGGGGGCCAAGAACACTGAAGCTTTCTTT
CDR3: CASSDQGAKNTEAFF

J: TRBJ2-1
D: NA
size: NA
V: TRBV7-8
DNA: TGTGCCAGCAGCCTAAGGGTACCGGGCCCATCGGCCAATGAGCAGTTCTTC
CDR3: CASSLRVPGPSANEQFF

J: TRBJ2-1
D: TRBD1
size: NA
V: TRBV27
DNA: TGTGCCAGCAGCCGACAGGGATGGGAGCAGTTCTTC
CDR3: CASSRQGWEQFF

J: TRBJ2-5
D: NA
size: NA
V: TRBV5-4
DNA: TGTGCCAGCAGCCCAGCCGGGATCCAAGAGACCCAGTACTTC
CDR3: CASSPAGIQETQYF

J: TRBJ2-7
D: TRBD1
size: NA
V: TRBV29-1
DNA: TGCAGCGCAGGACAGGGGAACTACGAGCAGTACTTC
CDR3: CSAGQGNYEQYF

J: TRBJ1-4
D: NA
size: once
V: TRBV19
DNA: TGTGCCACTTCCGGGGCCCCTAATGAAAAACTGTTTTTT
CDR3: CATSGAPNEKLFF

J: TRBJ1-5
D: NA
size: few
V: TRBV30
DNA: TGTGCCTGGAGTCAACGCAGTTTTTATAGCAATCAGCCCCAGCATTTT
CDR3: CAWSQRSFYSNQPQHF

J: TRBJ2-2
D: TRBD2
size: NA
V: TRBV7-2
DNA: TGTGCCAGCAGCTTAAGACTAGCGGGAGGGCCCGCCGGGGAGCTGTTTTTT
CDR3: CASSLRLAGGPAGELFF

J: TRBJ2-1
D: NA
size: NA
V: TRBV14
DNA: TGTGCCAGCAGCTGGCAGCCCTACAATGAGCAGTTCTTC
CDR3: CASSWQPYNEQFF

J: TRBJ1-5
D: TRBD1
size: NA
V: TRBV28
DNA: TGTGCCAGCAGGCTTACAGGGGAAGGACAGCCCCAGCATTTT
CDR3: CASRLTGEGQPQHF

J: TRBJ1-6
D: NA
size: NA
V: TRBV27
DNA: TGTGCCAGCAGTTTATGGGGTGGAGTCCTATATTCACCCCTCCACTTT
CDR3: CASSLWGGVLYSPLHF

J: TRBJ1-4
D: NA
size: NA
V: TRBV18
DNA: TGTGCCAGCTCACCAACCGCGTCAGGTGTGGGTGAAAAACTGTTTTTT
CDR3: CASSPTASGVGEKLFF

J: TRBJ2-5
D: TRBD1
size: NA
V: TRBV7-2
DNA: TGTGCCAGCAGCACGGGACAGGCGGAGACCCAGTACTTC
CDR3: CASSTGQAETQYF

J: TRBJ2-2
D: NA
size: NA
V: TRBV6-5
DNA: TGTGCCAGCAGATTGCCGGGCGGGGCCGGGGAGCTGTTTTTT
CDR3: CASRLPGGAGELFF

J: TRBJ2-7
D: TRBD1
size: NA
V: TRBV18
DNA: TGTGCCAGCTCACGAACGACAGGGCAATCAGCCTCCTACGAGCAGTACTTC
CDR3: CASSRTTGQSASYEQYF

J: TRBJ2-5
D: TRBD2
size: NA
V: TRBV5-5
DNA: TGTGCCAGCAGCGCACTTCCGGAGACTAGCGGGAGTTGGCAGTACTTC
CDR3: CASSALPETSGSWQYF

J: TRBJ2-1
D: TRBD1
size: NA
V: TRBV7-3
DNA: TGTGCCAGCAGCCCTGGGACAGGTTTGGTCAATGAGCAGTTCTTC
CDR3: CASSPGTGLVNEQFF

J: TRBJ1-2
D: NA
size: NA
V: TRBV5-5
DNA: TGTGCCAGCAGCTTGGCGGTCAGGGATCCTTCTTTTGGCTACACCTTC
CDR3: CASSLAVRDPSFGYTF

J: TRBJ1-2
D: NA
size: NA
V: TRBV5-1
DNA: TGCGCCAGCAGCTTACAACCGGGTGGGAACTATGGCTACACCTTC
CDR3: CASSLQPGGNYGYTF

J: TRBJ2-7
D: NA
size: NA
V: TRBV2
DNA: TGTGCCAGCAACGAACGGACAGCTTCCTACGAGCAGTACTTC
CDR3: CASNERTASYEQYF

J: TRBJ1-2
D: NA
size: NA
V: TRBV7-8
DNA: TGTGCCAGCAGCCGAGTTGCGGGGGCTGGCGATGGCTACACCTTC
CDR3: CASSRVAGAGDGYTF

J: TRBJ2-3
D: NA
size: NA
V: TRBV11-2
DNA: TGTGCCAGCCGAAGAGGGAGCACAGATACGCAGTATTTT
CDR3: CASRRGSTDTQYF

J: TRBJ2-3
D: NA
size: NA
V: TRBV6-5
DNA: TGTGCCACGGCCGGTAGCACAGATACGCAGTATTTT
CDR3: CATAGSTDTQYF

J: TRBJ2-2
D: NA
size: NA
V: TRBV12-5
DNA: TGTGCTAGTGGGAGAGAGTCGAACACCGGGGAGCTGTTTTTT
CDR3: CASGRESNTGELFF

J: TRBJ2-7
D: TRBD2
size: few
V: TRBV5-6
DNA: TGTGCCAGCAGCTTAATAGCGGGGCCAGGCGAGCAGTACTTC
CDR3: CASSLIAGPGEQYF

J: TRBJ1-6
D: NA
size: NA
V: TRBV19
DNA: TGTGCCAGTAAGGAGGAGTCCGGCTCACCCCTCCACTTT
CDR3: CASKEESGSPLHF

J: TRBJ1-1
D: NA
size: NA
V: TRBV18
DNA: TGTGCCAGCTCACGGAGGGGGGGATCTGAAGCTTTCTTT
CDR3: CASSRRGGSEAFF

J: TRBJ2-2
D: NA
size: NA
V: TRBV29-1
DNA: TGCAGCCCCGAAGGTTCAGGGAAGACCGGGGAGCTGTTTTTT
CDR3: CSPEGSGKTGELFF

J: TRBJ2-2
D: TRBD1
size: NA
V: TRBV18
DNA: TGTGCCAGCTCACCCCGGGACAGGAACACCGGGGAGCTGTTTTTT
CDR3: CASSPRDRNTGELFF

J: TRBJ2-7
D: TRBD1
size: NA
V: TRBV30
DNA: TGTGCCTGGAGTCGGGACAGCGACTACGAGCAGTACTTC
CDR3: CAWSRDSDYEQYF

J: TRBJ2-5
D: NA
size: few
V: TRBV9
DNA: TGTGCCAGCAGCGTAGGAGACCCCGGGGGACCCATTCAAGAGACCCAGTACTTC
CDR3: CASSVGDPGGPIQETQYF

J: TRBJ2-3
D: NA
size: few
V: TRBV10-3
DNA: TGTGCCACCACAAGACAGGGAGGGGAAACAGATACGCAGTATTTT
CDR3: CATTRQGGETDTQYF